This TCR beta chain was observed in a study of blood T cell repertoires in COVID-19. Study at large: Whether acute or convalescent, the COVID-19 samples came from the United States, Italy and Spain. In each case, the material was cDNA or gDNA derived from T cells, B-cell-depleted T cells, or PBMCs.

Germline CDR1 is SGHRS and CDR2 is YFSETQ. The CDR3 has 13 amino acids. The V end lost 4 bases, the J end lost 0 bases, and 7 bases lay between the germline ends. Original data processing: Reference gene primer amplification yielded estimated nucleated cell counts. Only in-frame clones appear in the TCRdb table, and some are missing; sequencing was by immunoSEQ multiplex PCR. V and J calls and clone size are as listed in that table; D and trimming were resolved from the DNA. The table includes 90,000 to 130,000 clones, roughly 88% detected once. This receptor was identified in a human donor in a cohort sampled during active COVID-19. Sequencing was carried out using peripheral blood. The chain employs TRBV5-1 and TRBJ1-2; D is unclear. CDR3 nucleotide sequence: TGCGCCAGCAGCCCCAGTCCTAACTATGGCTACACCTTC. Its protein product is CASSPSPNYGYTF.